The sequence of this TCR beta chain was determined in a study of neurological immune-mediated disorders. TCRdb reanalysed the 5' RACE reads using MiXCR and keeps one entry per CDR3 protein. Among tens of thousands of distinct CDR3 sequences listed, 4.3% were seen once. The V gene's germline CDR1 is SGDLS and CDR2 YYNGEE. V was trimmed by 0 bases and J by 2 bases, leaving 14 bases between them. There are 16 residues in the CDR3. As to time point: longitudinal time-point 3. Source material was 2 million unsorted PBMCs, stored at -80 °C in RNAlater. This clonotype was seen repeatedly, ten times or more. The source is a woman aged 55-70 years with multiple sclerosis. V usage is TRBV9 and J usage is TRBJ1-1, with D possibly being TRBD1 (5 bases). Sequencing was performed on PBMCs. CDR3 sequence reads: CASSVGGREGNTEAFF. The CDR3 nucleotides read TGTGCCAGCAGCGTAGGGGGCAGGGAGGGCAACACTGAAGCTTTCTTT.